The rows below give T cell receptor beta chains drawn from one sample of a study of blood T cell repertoires in COVID-19. TCRdb's table, derived via immunoSEQ multiplex PCR, lists solely in-frame clones and lacks some. The table lists hundreds of thousands of clones, 80% to 90% of them singletons, with 4.3% in the top ten. The material sequenced was peripheral blood. The receptors were gathered from a woman in her 30s with acute or convalescent COVID-19. The CDR3 runs from the conserved cysteine through the conserved F or W. The D gene is left open where the match is weak. Size is omitted from some rows. Given values are once, few, many or a class for expanded clones.

clone size,V gene,CDR3 length,J gene,D gene,CDR3 DNA,CDR3 protein
NA,TRBV5-1,14,TRBJ2-5,NA,TGCGCCAGCAGCCTCTCAGGGGCCCAAGAGACCCAGTACTTC,CASSLSGAQETQYF
NA,TRBV11-2,13,TRBJ1-1,NA,TGTGCCAGCAGCTTAATGCCCACGGTTGAAGCTTTCTTT,CASSLMPTVEAFF
NA,TRBV5-4,17,TRBJ1-5,NA,TGTGCCAGCAGCTTGACACTTAGGACAGAGCAAAATCAGCCCCAGCATTTT,CASSLTLRTEQNQPQHF
NA,TRBV4-1,16,TRBJ1-1,NA,TGCGCCAGCAGCCAAGAAACAGGGACACTGAACACTGAAGCTTTCTTT,CASSQETGTLNTEAFF
NA,TRBV6-6,13,TRBJ2-7,NA,TGTGCCAGCAGTTATAACATCGCCTACGAGCAGTACTTC,CASSYNIAYEQYF
NA,TRBV7-9,14,TRBJ1-1,NA,TGTGCCAGCAGCACGCAGGGGTTGGGCACTGAAGCTTTCTTT,CASSTQGLGTEAFF
NA,TRBV7-8,13,TRBJ1-1,NA,TGTGCCAGCAGCTTACGGGGGAACACTGAAGCTTTCTTT,CASSLRGNTEAFF
NA,TRBV6-2/TRBV6-3,17,TRBJ2-1,TRBD2,TGTGCCAGCAGTTACTCGGTTATAGCGGGGCAAAACAATGAGCAGTTCTTC,CASSYSVIAGQNNEQFF
NA,TRBV7-9,14,TRBJ2-7,TRBD2,TGTGCCAGCAGCTTACTAGCGGGGGGCTACGAGCAGTACTTC,CASSLLAGGYEQYF
NA,TRBV2,13,TRBJ1-2,NA,TGTGCCAGCAGTGAAGCGCTTCGGCAGGGCGGCACCTTC,CASSEALRQGGTF
NA,TRBV2,16,TRBJ2-7,NA,TGTGCCAGCAGTGAAGCGCTTAACACCCCAACCTACGAGCAGTACTTC,CASSEALNTPTYEQYF
NA,TRBV12-5,18,TRBJ2-5,TRBD2,TGTGCTAGTGGTTTGGTACTAGGACTAGCGGCCTCCCAAGAGACCCAGTACTTC,CASGLVLGLAASQETQYF
NA,TRBV2,14,TRBJ2-4,NA,TGTGCCAGCACAGGTATCATAGGTAAAAACATTCAGTACTTC,CASTGIIGKNIQYF
NA,TRBV11-2,14,TRBJ2-3,NA,TGTGCCAGCAGTCTAAGAAGAAGCACAGATACGCAGTATTTT,CASSLRRSTDTQYF
NA,TRBV2,14,TRBJ2-4,NA,TGTGCCAGCGGACAGAGGGCGGCCAAAAACATTCAGTACTTC,CASGQRAAKNIQYF
NA,TRBV4-1,14,TRBJ2-3,NA,TGCGCCAGCAGCCAAGAATGGAGAGGAGATACGCAGTATTTT,CASSQEWRGDTQYF
NA,TRBV25-1,10,TRBJ2-3,NA,TGTGCCAGCAGCTTCGATACGCAGTATTTT,CASSFDTQYF
NA,TRBV3-1/TRBV3-2,14,TRBJ1-1,NA,TGTGCCAGCAGCCGTCCAGGGTTCGGGACTGAAGCTTTCTTT,CASSRPGFGTEAFF
NA,TRBV6-6,14,TRBJ1-6,NA,TGTGCCAGCAGTTACACGACAGATAATTCACCCCTCCACTTT,CASSYTTDNSPLHF
NA,TRBV6-5,13,TRBJ1-1,NA,TGTGCCAGCAGTTTCACAGATTCCACTGAAGCTTTCTTT,CASSFTDSTEAFF
NA,TRBV6-5,15,TRBJ2-2,TRBD1,TGTGCCAGCAGTTCGAGGACAGGGGGTACCGGGGAGCTGTTTTTT,CASSSRTGGTGELFF
NA,TRBV7-9,13,TRBJ2-5,NA,TGTGCCAGCAGCTTAGGGGCGCAAGAGACCCAGTACTTC,CASSLGAQETQYF
NA,TRBV9,13,TRBJ2-3,NA,TGTGCCAGCAGCGTCGTTAGCGGAGATACGCAGTATTTT,CASSVVSGDTQYF
NA,TRBV7-9,13,TRBJ1-2,TRBD1,TGTGCCAGCAGCCCCCCAGGGACAGTCGGCTACACCTTC,CASSPPGTVGYTF
NA,TRBV5-8,16,TRBJ2-1,TRBD2,TGTGCCAGCAGCGACTACGGGACTAGTCCTTTAGAGGAGCAGTTCTTC,CASSDYGTSPLEEQFF
NA,TRBV9,14,TRBJ1-5,NA,TGTGCCAGCAGCGTGGGCCCTAGCAATCAGCCCCAGCATTTT,CASSVGPSNQPQHF
NA,TRBV10-3,14,TRBJ1-1,TRBD1,TGTGCCATCAGCACCGGGACAGCGAACACTGAAGCTTTCTTT,CAISTGTANTEAFF
NA,TRBV27,15,TRBJ2-3,TRBD2,TGTGCCAGCAGTTTAATAGCGGGGCGCACAGATACGCAGTATTTT,CASSLIAGRTDTQYF
NA,TRBV5-3,14,TRBJ2-2,NA,TGTGCCAGAAGCTTGGTGACAGAGACCGGGGAGCTGTTTTTT,CARSLVTETGELFF
NA,TRBV9,15,TRBJ1-1,TRBD1,TGTGCCAGCAGCCAAACCACAGGGGCGGTCACTGAAGCTTTCTTT,CASSQTTGAVTEAFF
NA,TRBV5-1,16,TRBJ2-1,NA,TGCGCCAGCAGCCCCCTCCCGGTAAGCTCCTACAATGAGCAGTTCTTC,CASSPLPVSSYNEQFF
NA,TRBV4-2,15,TRBJ2-3,TRBD2,TGTGCCAGCAGCCGTCAGCGGGGAGGGACAGATACGCAGTATTTT,CASSRQRGGTDTQYF
NA,TRBV27,14,TRBJ1-6,TRBD1,TGTGCCAGCAGTTTCGGACAGGGAAATTCACCCCTCCACTTT,CASSFGQGNSPLHF
NA,TRBV11-3,13,TRBJ2-7,TRBD1,TGTGCCAGCAGCGAACAGACAGGGGGCGAGCAGTACTTC,CASSEQTGGEQYF
NA,TRBV6-2/TRBV6-3,12,TRBJ1-1,NA,TGTGCCAGCAGTCTAAATGGAGGGGCGGCTTTCTTT,CASSLNGGAAFF
NA,TRBV6-5,15,TRBJ2-1,TRBD1,TGTGCCAGCACAGACTTGGACAGGGGGCGAGGAAAGCAGTTCTTC,CASTDLDRGRGKQFF
NA,TRBV25-1,14,TRBJ1-2,NA,TGTGCCAGCAGTGAACAGGGATCTATCTATGGCTACACCTTC,CASSEQGSIYGYTF
NA,TRBV6-1,15,TRBJ2-7,TRBD2,TGTGCCAGCAGTGAAGATAGCGGGGACTCCTACGAGCAGTACTTC,CASSEDSGDSYEQYF
once,TRBV12-3/TRBV12-4,13,TRBJ2-5,TRBD2,TGTGCCAGCAGTTACGGGGGGTTTGGGACCCAGTACTTC,CASSYGGFGTQYF
NA,TRBV6-5,14,TRBJ1-2,TRBD1,TGTGCCAGCAGTTCCGGGGCAGGGGGCCATGGCTACACCTTC,CASSSGAGGHGYTF
few,TRBV4-1,15,TRBJ1-6,NA,TGCGCCAGCAGCCTCTCGGGGGAAGGGAGTACACCCCTCCACTTT,CASSLSGEGSTPLHF
NA,TRBV5-5,18,TRBJ1-1,NA,TGTGCCAGCAGCTTTTTAAGACAGGCTTGGGGCATGAACACTGAAGCTTTCTTT,CASSFLRQAWGMNTEAFF
NA,TRBV5-1,15,TRBJ1-4,TRBD1,TGCGCCAGCAGGCTTCAGGGGGCGACTAATGAAAAACTGTTTTTT,CASRLQGATNEKLFF